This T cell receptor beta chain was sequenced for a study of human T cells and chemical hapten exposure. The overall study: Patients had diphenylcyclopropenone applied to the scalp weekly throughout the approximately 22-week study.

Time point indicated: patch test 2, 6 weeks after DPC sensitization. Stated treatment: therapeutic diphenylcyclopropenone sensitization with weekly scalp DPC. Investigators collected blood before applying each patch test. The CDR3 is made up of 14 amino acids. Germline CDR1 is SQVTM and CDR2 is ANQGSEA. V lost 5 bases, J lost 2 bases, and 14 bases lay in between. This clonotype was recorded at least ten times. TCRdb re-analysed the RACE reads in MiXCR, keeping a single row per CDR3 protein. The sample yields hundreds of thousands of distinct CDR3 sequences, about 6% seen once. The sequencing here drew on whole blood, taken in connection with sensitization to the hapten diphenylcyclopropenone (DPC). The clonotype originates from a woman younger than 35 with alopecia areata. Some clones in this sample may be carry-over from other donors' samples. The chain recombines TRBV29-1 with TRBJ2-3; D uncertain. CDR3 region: CSVQPYSTTDTQYF. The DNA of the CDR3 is TGCAGCGTTCAGCCCTATAGTACCACAGATACGCAGTATTTT.